This is a list of T cell receptor beta chains from one sample in a study of T-cell memory formation after mild COVID-19. TCRdb itself ran the 5' RACE reads through MiXCR, one entry per CDR3 protein. Here the sample spans more than 300,000 distinct CDR3 sequences, roughly 15% being singletons. The material sequenced was PBMCs or a T cell subset sorted from them (not recorded which). These receptors were collected from a man aged 18 to 29 who had mild COVID-19 (a few samples of this study predate the infection). Cell type and time point are not known. Each CDR3 is given with its conserved first and last residue. D genes are given only for firm matches. Some rows mark clone size as missing; the rest say once, few, many or name a class of expanded clone.

J gene: TRBJ1-5
D gene: .
V gene: TRBV20-1
clone size: .
CDR3 DNA: TGCAGTGCTCCGAAAATTGCCGATGGCAATCAGCCCCAGCATTTT
CDR3 protein: CSAPKIADGNQPQHF

J gene: TRBJ1-1
D gene: .
V gene: TRBV29-1
clone size: few
CDR3 DNA: TGCAGCGTTGAAAGGACACCTTCTGAAGCTTTCTTT
CDR3 protein: CSVERTPSEAFF

J gene: TRBJ2-5
D gene: .
V gene: TRBV6-2/TRBV6-3
clone size: few
CDR3 DNA: TGTGCCAGCAGTTACGTCGGGTCGAGCCAGTACTTC
CDR3 protein: CASSYVGSSQYF

J gene: TRBJ1-5
D gene: .
V gene: TRBV6-6
clone size: once
CDR3 DNA: TGTGCCAGCGGTCACGGGTACAATCAGCCCCAGCATTTT
CDR3 protein: CASGHGYNQPQHF

J gene: TRBJ1-1
D gene: .
V gene: TRBV6-2/TRBV6-3
clone size: few
CDR3 DNA: TGTGCCAGCACCCCCGACAGGACGGGGTACACTGAAGCTTTCTTT
CDR3 protein: CASTPDRTGYTEAFF

J gene: TRBJ2-5
D gene: TRBD2
V gene: TRBV20-1
clone size: .
CDR3 DNA: TGCAGTGCCTGGGCTAGCGGGGGTTGGGAAGAGACCCAGTACTTC
CDR3 protein: CSAWASGGWEETQYF

J gene: TRBJ2-3
D gene: .
V gene: TRBV7-8
clone size: many
CDR3 DNA: TGTGCCAGCAGCTCCACCCGACTGGGTATGGGAGATACGCAGTATTTT
CDR3 protein: CASSSTRLGMGDTQYF

J gene: TRBJ2-2
D gene: .
V gene: TRBV7-3
clone size: many
CDR3 DNA: TGTGCCAGCAGCTCTCAGGGTATCGGGGAGCTGTTTTTT
CDR3 protein: CASSSQGIGELFF

J gene: TRBJ2-2
D gene: .
V gene: TRBV12-3/TRBV12-4
clone size: many
CDR3 DNA: TGTGCCAGCAGCCGTAGGGGACTGAACACCGGGGAGCTGTTTTTT
CDR3 protein: CASSRRGLNTGELFF

J gene: TRBJ2-7
D gene: .
V gene: TRBV29-1
clone size: .
CDR3 DNA: TGCAGCGTTGGTGGGGACGCATCCTACGAGCAGTACTTC
CDR3 protein: CSVGGDASYEQYF

J gene: TRBJ2-1
D gene: .
V gene: TRBV5-1
clone size: few
CDR3 DNA: TGCGCCAGCAGCTTGGTAGACGGGGGCAGGCCCCAGTTCTTC
CDR3 protein: CASSLVDGGRPQFF

J gene: TRBJ1-1
D gene: .
V gene: TRBV7-2
clone size: few
CDR3 DNA: TGTGCCAGCAGCTTATACGGATCGGTGAACACTGAAGCTTTCTTT
CDR3 protein: CASSLYGSVNTEAFF

J gene: TRBJ2-5
D gene: .
V gene: TRBV4-1
clone size: few
CDR3 DNA: TGCGCCAGCAGCCAGGCCCCAGGGGTGCGACAAGAGACCCAGTACTTC
CDR3 protein: CASSQAPGVRQETQYF

J gene: TRBJ2-7
D gene: .
V gene: TRBV18
clone size: few
CDR3 DNA: TGTGCCAGCTCACCCATCCCGGGCACAGGGAGGTTTGAGCAGTACTTC
CDR3 protein: CASSPIPGTGRFEQYF

J gene: TRBJ2-5
D gene: TRBD2
V gene: TRBV20-1
clone size: once
CDR3 DNA: TGCAGTGCTACCCCCGCTAGCGGGGGGGCAACAGGGACCCAGTACTTC
CDR3 protein: CSATPASGGATGTQYF

J gene: TRBJ2-1
D gene: .
V gene: TRBV6-2/TRBV6-3
clone size: few
CDR3 DNA: TGTGCCAGCAGTCCCTCTAATGAGCAGTTCTTC
CDR3 protein: CASSPSNEQFF

J gene: TRBJ2-3
D gene: .
V gene: TRBV29-1
clone size: few
CDR3 DNA: TGCAGCGTTCGTGGCACTATAAGGACGGATACGCAGTATTTT
CDR3 protein: CSVRGTIRTDTQYF

J gene: TRBJ2-1
D gene: TRBD2
V gene: TRBV6-2/TRBV6-3
clone size: .
CDR3 DNA: TGTGCCAGCAAGGGGACTAGCGGGGTCGGCTCCTACAATGAGCAGTTCTTC
CDR3 protein: CASKGTSGVGSYNEQFF

J gene: TRBJ2-1
D gene: TRBD2
V gene: TRBV3-1
clone size: .
CDR3 DNA: TGTGCCAGCAGCCGACGCGGGGGGGCCCTGAATGAGCAGTTCTTC
CDR3 protein: CASSRRGGALNEQFF

J gene: TRBJ2-2
D gene: .
V gene: TRBV12-3/TRBV12-4
clone size: .
CDR3 DNA: TGTGCCAGCAAACGGACACCTAGTAACACCGGGGAGCTGTTTTTT
CDR3 protein: CASKRTPSNTGELFF

J gene: TRBJ2-5
D gene: TRBD2
V gene: TRBV20-1
clone size: many
CDR3 DNA: TGCAGTGCTAGGACCGGGACTACTCAAGAGACCCAGTACTTC
CDR3 protein: CSARTGTTQETQYF

J gene: TRBJ1-1
D gene: .
V gene: TRBV4-3
clone size: many
CDR3 DNA: TGCGCCAGCAGCCAAGATCCCGACAGCTTCGACACTGAAGCTTTCTTT
CDR3 protein: CASSQDPDSFDTEAFF

J gene: TRBJ2-1
D gene: TRBD2
V gene: TRBV14
clone size: few
CDR3 DNA: TGTGCCAGCAGTTTCGGACTAGCGGGGGGCCTATGGAATGAGCAGTTCTTC
CDR3 protein: CASSFGLAGGLWNEQFF

J gene: TRBJ2-1
D gene: .
V gene: TRBV7-2
clone size: many
CDR3 DNA: TGTGCCAGCAGCACCATACAGAGCTCCTACAATGAGCAGTTCTTC
CDR3 protein: CASSTIQSSYNEQFF

J gene: TRBJ1-1
D gene: TRBD1
V gene: TRBV15
clone size: few
CDR3 DNA: TGTGCCACCAGCAGAGGTCCAGGGGACAGAGGGAACACTGAAGCTTTCTTT
CDR3 protein: CATSRGPGDRGNTEAFF

J gene: TRBJ2-6
D gene: .
V gene: TRBV19
clone size: few
CDR3 DNA: TGTGCCAGCAGGACAGCCTCTGGGGCCAACGTCCTGACTTTC
CDR3 protein: CASRTASGANVLTF

J gene: TRBJ1-2
D gene: .
V gene: TRBV5-4
clone size: many
CDR3 DNA: TGTGCCAGCAGCCCCACCGGACAGAACTATGGCTACACCTTC
CDR3 protein: CASSPTGQNYGYTF

J gene: TRBJ1-2
D gene: .
V gene: TRBV6-6
clone size: .
CDR3 DNA: TGTGCCAGCAGTTCCCTCGTCGGCCAGGGAGGTGGGGGCTACACCTTC
CDR3 protein: CASSSLVGQGGGGYTF

J gene: TRBJ2-2
D gene: TRBD2
V gene: TRBV27
clone size: .
CDR3 DNA: TGTGCCAGCAGTGGACTAGCGGGGGGGCAGTATTCCGGGGAGCTGTTTTTT
CDR3 protein: CASSGLAGGQYSGELFF

J gene: TRBJ1-1
D gene: .
V gene: TRBV18
clone size: .
CDR3 DNA: TGTGCCAGCTCACCCCGGGCAGGGGTGGTTGAAGCTTTCTTT
CDR3 protein: CASSPRAGVVEAFF

J gene: TRBJ1-4
D gene: .
V gene: TRBV20-1
clone size: .
CDR3 DNA: TGCAGTGCAGGCGGCAGGTCGGTCGAAAAACTGTTTTTT
CDR3 protein: CSAGGRSVEKLFF

J gene: TRBJ2-5
D gene: TRBD1
V gene: TRBV5-1
clone size: .
CDR3 DNA: TGCGCCAGCAGTAACCCCGGGGCAGGGGGAGAGACCCAGTACTTC
CDR3 protein: CASSNPGAGGETQYF

J gene: TRBJ1-6
D gene: .
V gene: TRBV30
clone size: .
CDR3 DNA: TGTGCCTGCGGAGACGGAAATTCACCCCTCCACTTT
CDR3 protein: CACGDGNSPLHF

J gene: TRBJ2-1
D gene: .
V gene: TRBV11-2
clone size: .
CDR3 DNA: TGTGCCAGCAGCTTTAGGGCGGGGAGCTCCTACAATGAGCAGTTCTTC
CDR3 protein: CASSFRAGSSYNEQFF

J gene: TRBJ2-2
D gene: .
V gene: TRBV6-5
clone size: .
CDR3 DNA: TGTGCCAGCAGAAAGACAGGCGGAGACACCGGGGAGCTGTTTTTT
CDR3 protein: CASRKTGGDTGELFF

J gene: TRBJ2-7
D gene: TRBD2
V gene: TRBV12-3/TRBV12-4
clone size: .
CDR3 DNA: TGTGCCAGCAGCCTTTTCTCGCCGGGACTAGGGTACGAGCAGTACTTC
CDR3 protein: CASSLFSPGLGYEQYF

J gene: TRBJ1-1
D gene: .
V gene: TRBV7-2
clone size: many
CDR3 DNA: TGTGCCAGCAGCTATGACGGACGGGGGAGCGGCACTGAAGCTTTCTTT
CDR3 protein: CASSYDGRGSGTEAFF

J gene: TRBJ2-6
D gene: .
V gene: TRBV20-1
clone size: .
CDR3 DNA: TGCAGTGCTAGACTGCACCTGAGGGCGGGGGCCAACGTCCTGACTTTC
CDR3 protein: CSARLHLRAGANVLTF

J gene: TRBJ2-5
D gene: .
V gene: TRBV4-1
clone size: .
CDR3 DNA: TGCGCCAGCAGCCAAGGGGTAGTGGCGGCGGTAGAGACCCAGTACTTC
CDR3 protein: CASSQGVVAAVETQYF

J gene: TRBJ2-7
D gene: TRBD2
V gene: TRBV20-1
clone size: few
CDR3 DNA: TGCAGTGCGACTCGGGGGGTACCCTACGAGCAGTACTTC
CDR3 protein: CSATRGVPYEQYF

J gene: TRBJ1-1
D gene: .
V gene: TRBV4-3
clone size: few
CDR3 DNA: TGCGCCAGCAGCAGAGGGGAAGGGACTGAAGCTTTCTTT
CDR3 protein: CASSRGEGTEAFF

J gene: TRBJ2-5
D gene: .
V gene: TRBV5-1
clone size: few
CDR3 DNA: TGCGCCAGCAGCCTTACTCATCGGGAGACCCAGTACTTC
CDR3 protein: CASSLTHRETQYF

J gene: TRBJ1-5
D gene: .
V gene: TRBV7-8
clone size: many
CDR3 DNA: TGTGCCAGCAGCCGGGACTCTCCTAATCAGCCCCAGCATTTT
CDR3 protein: CASSRDSPNQPQHF

J gene: TRBJ2-1
D gene: TRBD2
V gene: TRBV4-1
clone size: few
CDR3 DNA: TGCGCCAGCAGAACAGGCGGGGGAACAGACAATGAGCAGTTCTTC
CDR3 protein: CASRTGGGTDNEQFF

J gene: TRBJ2-5
D gene: TRBD2
V gene: TRBV20-1
clone size: .
CDR3 DNA: TGCAGTGCAGGCCGGGGGGGCCCCCAAGAGACCCAGTACTTC
CDR3 protein: CSAGRGGPQETQYF

J gene: TRBJ2-6
D gene: TRBD1
V gene: TRBV4-1
clone size: .
CDR3 DNA: TGCGCCAGCAGCCAATTCCGGGACAGGGGGCTAGTAGCTGGGGCCAACGTCCTGACTTTC
CDR3 protein: CASSQFRDRGLVAGANVLTF